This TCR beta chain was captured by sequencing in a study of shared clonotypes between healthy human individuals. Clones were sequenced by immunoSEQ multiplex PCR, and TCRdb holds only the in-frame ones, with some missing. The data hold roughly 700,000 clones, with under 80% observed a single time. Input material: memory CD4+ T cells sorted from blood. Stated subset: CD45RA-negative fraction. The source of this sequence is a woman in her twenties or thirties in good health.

The CDR3 here is CASNVGLTYNEQFF. The CDR3 nucleotides are TGCGCCAGCAACGTGGGGCTTACCTACAATGAGCAGTTCTTC. The chain employs TRBV5-1 and TRBJ2-1; D perhaps matches TRBD1 (5 bases). The CDR3 covers 14 residues. V lost 6 bases and J lost 2, with 12 bases in between. CDR1 and CDR2 (germline): SGHRS, YFSETQ.